Sequencing of this TCR beta chain was carried out in a study of blood T cell repertoires in COVID-19. This clone was seen only once. The CDR3 runs to 15 residues. The trim removed 1 base at V and 2 bases at J, leaving 3 bases unmatched. The germline V gene encodes CDR1 SEHNR and CDR2 FQNEAQ (reference sequence). Original processing notes: Amplification with reference gene primers provided the estimates of nucleated cell counts. Sequencing was performed with immunoSEQ multiplex PCR; in TCRdb, only in-frame clones are kept and a portion is missing. D and trimming were read from the DNA, whereas the V and J calls and clone size are those reported in that table. The top ten clones hold about 8.3% of a sample with fewer than 90,000 clones, roughly 88% of them seen once.

The sequence derives from a man aged 30 to 39 with acute or convalescent COVID-19. The chain has TRBV7-9 and TRBJ2-3; 7 positions match TRBD1. The source material was peripheral blood. Here the CDR3 DNA reads TGTGCCAGCAGCTTAGTGGGACAGAACACAGATACGCAGTATTTT. Translation: CASSLVGQNTDTQYF.